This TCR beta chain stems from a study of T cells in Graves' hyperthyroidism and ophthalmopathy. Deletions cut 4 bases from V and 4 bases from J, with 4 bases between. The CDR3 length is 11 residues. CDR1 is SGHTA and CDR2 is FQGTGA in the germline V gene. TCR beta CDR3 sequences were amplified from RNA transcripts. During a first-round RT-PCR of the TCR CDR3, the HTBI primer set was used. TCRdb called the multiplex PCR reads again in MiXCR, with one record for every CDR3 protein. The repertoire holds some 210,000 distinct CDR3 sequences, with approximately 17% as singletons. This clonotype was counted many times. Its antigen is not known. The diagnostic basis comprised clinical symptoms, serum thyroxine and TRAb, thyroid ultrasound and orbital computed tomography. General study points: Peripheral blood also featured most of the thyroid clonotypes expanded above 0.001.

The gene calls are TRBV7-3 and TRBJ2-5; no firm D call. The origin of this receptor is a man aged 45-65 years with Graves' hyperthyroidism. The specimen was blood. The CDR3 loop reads CASSYSETQYF. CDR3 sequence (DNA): TGTGCCAGCAGCTACTCAGAGACCCAGTACTTC.